The 10 T cell receptor beta chains reported below all come from one sample, sequenced in a study of OX40 agonist ivuxolimab in advanced cancers. The protocol was immunoSEQ multiplex PCR, while the TCRdb copy is restricted to in-frame clones and leaves out a portion. This repertoire shows approximately 110,000 clones, 85% to 95% found once; its top ten account for 0.8% to 1%. Sequencing was performed on CD4+ or CD8+ T cells sorted from blood, taken in a trial of the OX40 agonist ivuxolimab. These receptors were collected from an adult with an advanced solid tumor such as melanoma, head and neck, liver or kidney cancer.

The V gene is TRBV6-6, the J gene TRBJ2-2; TRBD1 agrees at 9 bases. Trimming cost V 6 bases and J 4 bases; bases outside gene matches: 9. Germline V gene lookup returns CDR1 MNHNY and CDR2 SVGAGI (reference sequence). CDR3 length: 16 residues. The CDR3 coding sequence is TGTGCCAGCAGGCCCCCACAGGGGGCGGGCACCGGGGAGCTGTTTTTT. Its protein product is CASRPPQGAGTGELFF.

CDR3 sequence: CASTRGIQRGYEQYF. CDR3 DNA: TGTGCCAGCACTAGGGGGATCCAGAGGGGCTACGAGCAGTACTTC. The chain links TRBV2 to TRBJ2-5; weak D call: TRBD1 (6 bases). Matching the DNA end better, TRBJ2-7 makes the J call doubtful. Germline V CDR1 and CDR2: SNHLY, FYNNEI. CDR3 length: 15 residues.

The chain carries TRBV18 and TRBJ1-5; 8 nucleotides agree with TRBD1. Trimming cost V 3 bases and J 9 bases; bases outside gene matches: 13. Germline lookup yields CDR1 KGHSH and CDR2 LQKENI. This CDR3 is 16 amino acids long. The CDR3 reads CASSPPGQEFKGPQHF. The CDR3 nucleotides read TGTGCCAGCTCACCCCCGGGACAGGAGTTTAAGGGGCCCCAGCATTTT.

The gene calls are TRBV10-2 and TRBJ2-1; 16 nucleotides align to TRBD2. Trimming removed 6 bases from V and 13 bases from J; junction bases left unmatched: 18. The CDR3 has 18 amino acids. Germline V gene sequence: CDR1 WSHSY, CDR2 SAAADI. CDR3 coding DNA: TGCGCCAGCAGGAACGGCCCGGGACTAGCGGGAGGGCATTCTCTCCAGTTCTTC. Its protein is CASRNGPGLAGGHSLQFF.

The V call is TRBV4-1, the J call TRBJ1-1, with D tentatively TRBD1 (6 bases). The CDR3 is 16 amino acids. CDR1 is MGHRA and CDR2 is YSYEKL in the germline V gene. Trimming stripped 4 bases from V and 4 bases from J, with 19 bases between. CDR3 coding DNA: TGCGCCAGCAGCCGCAATAGTGGTGACAGGACCACTGAAGCTTTCTTT. This translates into CASSRNSGDRTTEAFF.

The chain has TRBV6-6 and TRBJ1-5; tentatively, D is TRBD1 (5 bases). CDR1 is MNHNY, CDR2 SVGAGI, per germline (reference sequence). Trimming removed 2 bases at V and 4 bases at J, with 9 bases between. This CDR3 spans 14 amino acids. This CDR3 is CASSYGDPNQPQHF. The CDR3 region has the DNA TGTGCCAGCAGTTACGGGGACCCGAATCAGCCCCAGCATTTT.

The chain combines TRBV28 with TRBJ2-3, with 8 bases fitting TRBD2. CDR3 size: 17 residues. Trimming removed 5 bases from V and 0 bases from J; junction bases left unmatched: 10. Germline-derived CDR1 and CDR2 are MDHEN and SYDVKM. The CDR3 nucleotides read TGTGCCAGCAGTATAACTAGCGGAATAACTAGCACAGATACGCAGTATTTT. Amino acids: CASSITSGITSTDTQYF.

CDR3 region: CASSPMHRGLNQPQHF. The CDR3 DNA reads TGTGCCAGCAGCCCCATGCACAGGGGCCTAAATCAGCCCCAGCATTTT. The V and J genes are TRBV28 and TRBJ1-5; 7 bases are a match to TRBD1. CDR3 length: 16 amino acids. CDR1 and CDR2 from the germline V gene are MDHEN and SYDVKM. J was trimmed by 4 bases and V by 6 bases; bases with no gene match: 12.

This clone was seen only once. This chain joins TRBV4-3 and TRBJ2-2; 13 bases line up with TRBD2. V lost 1 base to trimming and J lost 4 bases; unmatched junction nucleotides: 6. Germline CDR1 is LGHNA and CDR2 is YSLEER. The CDR3 consists of 18 residues. For the CDR3, the DNA is TGCGCCAGCAGCCAAGGTACTAGCGGGAGGGCCGCCACCGGGGAGCTGTTTTTT. Its protein product is CASSQGTSGRAATGELFF.

Remarks on this clone: This sample includes further DNA sequences coding for the same CDR3. The chain couples TRBV5-1 to TRBJ2-5; D perhaps matches TRBD1 (5 bases). V lost 0 bases to trimming and J lost 4 bases, with 10 bases between them. This CDR3 has 14 amino acids. CDR1 is SGHRS, CDR2 YFSETQ, per germline. The CDR3 coding sequence is TGCGCCAGCAGCTTGGGGCAGGGTGGAGAGACCCAGTACTTC. As protein: CASSLGQGGETQYF.